These 32 T cell receptor beta chains were sequenced from one sample in a study of shared clonotypes between healthy human individuals. TCRdb's table, derived via immunoSEQ multiplex PCR, lists solely in-frame clones and lacks some. The sample carries roughly 2.5 million clones, around nine tenths recorded once. Input material: naive CD4+ T cells sorted from blood. As to subset: CD45RA+ positively selected. Receptor source: a man younger than 30 in good health.

The chain joins TRBV10-3 to TRBJ1-5; 7 bases match TRBD1. The CDR3 covers 14 residues. The germline V gene encodes CDR1 ENHRY and CDR2 SYGVKD. The junction had 6 bases not matched to a gene; V was cut back by 7 bases and J by 3 bases. The CDR3 loop is CAINSDRDNQPQHF. The CDR3 DNA sequence: TGTGCCATCAATTCAGACAGGGACAATCAGCCCCAGCATTTT.

The chain has TRBV7-2 and TRBJ1-2, with D unresolved. Trimming stripped 5 bases from V and 3 bases from J, with 10 bases between. The length of the CDR3 is 13 residues. The germline gives CDR1 SGHTA, CDR2 FQGNSA. DNA of the CDR3: TGTGCCAGCAGCCTTGACCCCCACTATGGCTACACCTTC. Protein product: CASSLDPHYGYTF.

This chain connects TRBV15 to TRBJ2-1; D uncertain. This CDR3 region has 14 residues. With 3 bases removed from V and 9 bases from J, the gap between germline ends came to 15 bases. Germline assignment: CDR1 LNHNV and CDR2 YYDKDF (reference sequence). CDR3 DNA sequence: TGTGCCACCAGCAGGGCGGCTAGTCCGGCTGAGCAGTTCTTC. The encoded protein is CATSRAASPAEQFF.

The genes are TRBV10-3 and TRBJ2-1; TRBD2 matches at 9 bases. CDR3 length: 16 amino acids. The germline V gene encodes CDR1 ENHRY and CDR2 SYGVKD. V shed 0 bases, J shed 5 bases, and the junction held 5 bases outside the gene matches. CDR3 DNA sequence: TGTGCCATCAGTGAGTCGGGGACTAGCTCAGACAATGAGCAGTTCTTC. This translates into CAISESGTSSDNEQFF.

The chain recombines TRBV2 with TRBJ2-3; no clear D. This CDR3 has 13 amino acids. Trimming removed 8 bases at V and 1 base at J, with 10 bases between. Per the germline V gene, CDR1 is SNHLY and CDR2 is FYNNEI. The CDR3 spells CASDLRRTDTQYF. Written as DNA, the CDR3 is TGTGCCAGCGACCTAAGACGCACAGATACGCAGTATTTT.

This CDR3 reads CASSFDRDGANSPLHF. The CDR3 DNA is TGTGCCAGCAGTTTCGACAGGGATGGGGCTAATTCACCCCTCCACTTT. The genes are TRBV6-6 and TRBJ1-6; TRBD1 aligns across 7 bases. Germline CDR1 and CDR2: MNHNY and SVGAGI (reference sequence). The CDR3 sequence is 16 residues long. V dropped 4 bases and J dropped 6; count of bases not matched to a gene: 9.

This rearrangement joins TRBV19 to TRBJ2-3; 11 nucleotides line up with TRBD2. Germline CDR1 LNHDA, CDR2 SQIVND (reference sequence). V lost 6 bases to trimming and J lost 6 bases; unmatched junction nucleotides: 5. The CDR3 has 14 residues. The CDR3 sequence is CASRTSGVSDTQYF. In DNA, the CDR3 is TGTGCCAGTAGGACTAGCGGGGTATCCGATACGCAGTATTTT.

This clone turned up a few times. The V gene is TRBV29-1, the J gene TRBJ2-5; D ambiguous. The J call is doubtful: the DNA matches TRBJ2-7 better. Looked up from germline, CDR1 is SQVTM and CDR2 is ANQGSEA. The CDR3 has 12 amino acids. CDR3 loop: CSVEDSSYEQYF. CDR3 sequence (DNA): TGCAGCGTTGAAGACAGTTCCTACGAGCAGTACTTC.

This chain uses TRBV2 with TRBJ2-3; D unresolved. The germline CDR1 and CDR2 sequences are SNHLY and FYNNEI. This CDR3 contains 13 residues. V was shortened by 2 bases and J by 7 bases, with 10 bases between the two germline ends. CDR3 DNA sequence: TGTGCCAGCAGTGAATTTGGGCAATATACGCAGTATTTT. Translating it yields CASSEFGQYTQYF.

The chain links TRBV28 to TRBJ1-5, with D uncertain. Germline CDR1 MDHEN, CDR2 SYDVKM. The CDR3 length is 17 residues. The V gene lost 3 bases and the J gene lost 0 bases, with 15 bases spanning the gap. This chain's CDR3 is CASSFGRWEISNQPQHF. The CDR3 DNA follows: TGTGCCAGCAGTTTTGGGCGGTGGGAAATTAGCAATCAGCCCCAGCATTTT. Full variable domain (missing parts from reference TRBV28 and TRBJ1-5): DVKVTQSSRYLVKRTGEKVFLECVQDMDHENMFWYRQDPGLGLRLIYFSYDVKMKEKGDIPEGYSVSREKKERFSLILESASTNQTSMYLCASSFGRWEISNQPQHFGDGTRLSIL.

On this clone itself: One end of the junction fails to match germline, which may point to a read error. The CDR3 coding sequence is TGTACCAGCAGGGGGGACGATAACTATGGCTACACCTTC. Translating it yields CTSRGDDNYGYTF. The chain links TRBV2 to TRBJ1-2; TRBD1 matches 7 bases. This CDR3 contains 13 residues. Germline V gene sequence: CDR1 SNHLY, CDR2 FYNNEI. Variable domain in full (rest from reference TRBV2 and TRBJ1-2): EPEVTQTPSHQVTQMGQEVILRCVPISNHLYFYWYRQILGQKVEFLVSFYNNEISEKSEIFDDQFSVERPDGSNFTLKIRSTKLEDSAMYFCTSRGDDNYGYTFGSGTRLTVV.

CDR3 nucleotides: TGTGCCAGCCGTACAGGGTTACCCCCTGAAAAACTGTTTTTT. Translating it yields CASRTGLPPEKLFF. The genes are TRBV6-1 and TRBJ1-4, with a possible D match to TRBD1 (6 bases). Germline CDR1 reads MNHNS; CDR2 reads SASEGT. This CDR3 comprises 14 residues. Trimming removed 8 bases from V and 7 bases from J, with 17 bases in between.

The V and J genes are TRBV6-5 and TRBJ1-2; TRBD1 is a possible D gene (6 bases). Per germline, CDR1 MNHEY and CDR2 SVGAGI. Trimming took 6 bases from V and 7 from J, leaving 15 bases between them. This CDR3 is built from 13 residues. The CDR3 bases are TGTGCCAGCAGCCACTTACAGGGCGCTGGCTACACCTTC. Translating gives CASSHLQGAGYTF.

CDR3 amino acids: CASSREGRGWPLHF. The DNA of the CDR3 is TGCGCCAGCAGCCGCGAGGGGAGAGGATGGCCCCTCCACTTT. The chain links TRBV4-1 to TRBJ1-6; TRBD1 is a possible D gene (5 bases). This CDR3 has 14 amino acids. V lost 4 bases and J lost 13, with 17 bases in between. Germline CDR1 is MGHRA and CDR2 is YSYEKL.

The gene calls are TRBV7-9 and TRBJ2-5; D may be TRBD2 (5 bases). The length of the CDR3 is 14 residues. The V gene lost 0 bases and the J gene lost 5 bases, with 10 bases spanning the gap. Germline lookup yields CDR1 SEHNR and CDR2 FQNEAQ (reference sequence). Here the CDR3 DNA reads TGTGCCAGCAGCTTAGCTTCCGGGATGGAGACCCAGTACTTC. This codes for CASSLASGMETQYF.

The chain is built from TRBV5-8 and TRBJ2-3; 11 positions agree with TRBD1. Germline loops: CDR1 SGHTS, CDR2 YDEGEE. Trimming removed 3 bases from V and 4 bases from J; junction bases left unmatched: 7. The CDR3 consists of 16 residues. CDR3 residues: CASSSPGQGVSDTQYF. For the CDR3, the DNA is TGTGCCAGCAGCTCGCCGGGACAGGGGGTCTCAGATACGCAGTATTTT.

The chain couples TRBV7-2 to TRBJ1-2; TRBD1 aligns across 8 bases. Germline CDR1 is SGHTA and CDR2 is FQGNSA. V lost 1 base to trimming and J lost 4 bases; unmatched junction nucleotides: 11. The CDR3 extends over 17 amino acids. CDR3 protein: CASSLELAGGVGYGYTF. The CDR3 DNA sequence: TGTGCCAGCAGCTTAGAATTGGCAGGGGGCGTAGGCTATGGCTACACCTTC. The full variable domain, completed using reference TRBV7-2 and TRBJ1-2, is GAGVSQSPSNKVTEKGKDVELRCDPISGHTALYWYRQSLGQGLEFLIYFQGNSAPDKSGLPSDRFSAERTGGSVSTLTIQRTQQEDSAVYLCASSLELAGGVGYGYTFGSGTRLTVV.

V usage is TRBV7-2 and J usage is TRBJ2-5, with 14 positions matching TRBD2. CDR3 length: 17 residues. In germline, CDR1 is SGHTA, CDR2 FQGNSA. V was pared by 3 bases and J by 4 bases, with 7 bases of the junction left unmatched. CDR3 in DNA: TGTGCCAGCAGCTTCGTCGTTGGACTAGCGGGAGGAGAGACCCAGTACTTC. Protein product: CASSFVVGLAGGETQYF. The variable domain in full, with the rest retrieved from reference TRBV7-2 and TRBJ2-5, is GAGVSQSPSNKVTEKGKDVELRCDPISGHTALYWYRQSLGQGLEFLIYFQGNSAPDKSGLPSDRFSAERTGGSVSTLTIQRTQQEDSAVYLCASSFVVGLAGGETQYFGPGTRLLVL.

This clone was picked up one time. This rearrangement joins TRBV6-1 to TRBJ2-7; tentatively, D is TRBD1 (6 bases). This CDR3 contains 15 residues. The germline CDR1 and CDR2 sequences are MNHNS and SASEGT. V was pared by 6 bases and J by 5 bases, with 20 bases between. The CDR3 region has the DNA TGTGCCAGCAGCCCTGACTCGACAGGTCGGAACGAGCAGTACTTC. This sequence encodes CASSPDSTGRNEQYF.

Concerning this clone: The sample holds other DNA sequences that translate to the same CDR3. This chain links TRBV27 with TRBJ1-1; the D is unclear. This CDR3 has 14 residues. Germline CDR1 MNHEY, CDR2 SMNVEV (reference sequence). V gave up 2 bases and J gave up 0 bases, with 7 bases separating them. The CDR3 here is CASSLGQMNTEAFF. In nucleotides, the CDR3 is TGTGCCAGCAGTTTAGGGCAAATGAACACTGAAGCTTTCTTT.

This sequence joins TRBV6-6 and TRBJ2-1; TRBD1 agrees at 11 bases. V lost 6 bases to trimming and J lost 8 bases; unmatched junction nucleotides: 12. The CDR3 covers 16 residues. From germline, CDR1 is MNHNY and CDR2 SVGAGI (reference sequence). The CDR3 bases are TGTGCCAGCAGCCACCTTGGGACAGGGGGACGGTATGAGCAGTTCTTC. It encodes CASSHLGTGGRYEQFF.

The chain joins TRBV7-3 to TRBJ2-3; perhaps D is TRBD1 or TRBD2 (5 bases each). Germline CDR1 reads SGHTA; CDR2 reads FQGTGA. CDR3 length equals 15 residues. With 4 bases removed from V and 1 base from J, the gap between germline ends came to 12 bases. The CDR3 bases are TGTGCCAGCAGCTGGGGGTACGGGGGCACAGATACGCAGTATTTT. This translates into CASSWGYGGTDTQYF.

This clone was seen a single time. Other DNA sequences in the sample encode the same CDR3. The rearrangement joins TRBV5-1 to TRBJ2-2; D is possibly TRBD2 (6 bases). The V and J ends lost 0 bases and 2 bases respectively, with 11 bases between them. CDR3 length: 16 residues. Looked up from germline, CDR1 is SGHRS and CDR2 is YFSETQ. CDR3 bases: TGCGCCAGCAGCTTGGGTTTAGCGGAAAACACCGGGGAGCTGTTTTTT. Its translation: CASSLGLAENTGELFF. Together with reference TRBV5-1 and TRBJ2-2, the CDR3 gives the full variable domain: KAGVTQTPRYLIKTRGQQVTLSCSPISGHRSVSWYQQTPGQGLQFLFEYFSETQRNKGNFPGRFSGRQFSNSRSEMNVSTLELGDSALYLCASSLGLAENTGELFFGEGSRLTVL.

V and J are TRBV4-1 and TRBJ1-2, with unresolved D. The germline V gene has CDR1 MGHRA and CDR2 YSYEKL. Trimming cost V 2 bases and J 4 bases, with 17 bases left between them. The CDR3 length is 16 residues. CDR3 loop: CASSQSSKTEIYGYTF. The CDR3 DNA reads TGCGCCAGCAGCCAAAGCAGTAAAACAGAGATCTATGGCTACACCTTC.

The chain couples TRBV2 to TRBJ2-5; D possibly corresponds to TRBD2 (5 bases). The V gene lost 3 bases and the J gene lost 5 bases, with 13 bases spanning the gap. This CDR3 has 14 amino acids. The germline CDR1 and CDR2 sequences are SNHLY and FYNNEI. CDR3 nucleotides: TGTGCCAGCAGTGATGAGGGATGGAGCGAGACCCAGTACTTC. As protein: CASSDEGWSETQYF.

The V call is TRBV5-4, the J call TRBJ2-5, with D perhaps TRBD1 (6 bases). Looked up from germline, CDR1 is SGHNT and CDR2 is YYREEE (reference sequence). V lost 0 bases, J lost 5 bases, and 14 bases lay in between. The length of the CDR3 is 15 residues. CDR3 sequence: CASSLGQVEGETQYF. In nucleotides, the CDR3 is TGTGCCAGCAGCTTGGGACAGGTCGAAGGGGAGACCCAGTACTTC.

The genes are TRBV30 and TRBJ2-2; weak D call: TRBD1 (5 bases). This CDR3 is built from 14 residues. The V end was cut by 2 bases, the J end by 4 bases, with 11 bases between. Germline loops: CDR1 GTSNPN, CDR2 SVGIG (reference sequence). DNA for the CDR3: TGTGCCTGGAGTTGGGGCAGGGTCACCGGGGAGCTGTTTTTT. This encodes CAWSWGRVTGELFF. The full variable domain, completed using reference TRBV30 and TRBJ2-2, is SQTIHQWPATLVQPVGSPLSLECTVEGTSNPNLYWYRQAAGRGLQLLFYSVGIGQISSEVPQNLSASRPQDRQFILSSKKLLLSDSGFYLCAWSWGRVTGELFFGEGSRLTVL.

This chain links TRBV30 with TRBJ1-6; D perhaps matches TRBD1 (5 bases). CDR1 is GTSNPN, CDR2 SVGIG, per germline (reference sequence). The ends were cut back, 4 bases at V and 9 bases at J, with 19 bases in the middle. The CDR3 runs to 15 residues. CDR3 bases: TGTGCCTGGACCCGGTCAAAACAAGGGGTTTCACCCCTCCACTTT. Protein: CAWTRSKQGVSPLHF.

V usage is TRBV7-3 and J usage is TRBJ2-7; D gene uncertain. The CDR3 loop spans 14 amino acids. Between the trimmed V and J ends, which lost 3 bases and 0 bases, there was a span of 9 bases. CDR1 and CDR2 from the germline V gene are SGHTA and FQGTGA. The CDR3 reads CASSFYPSSYEQYF. The CDR3 nucleotides read TGTGCCAGCAGCTTTTACCCCAGCTCCTACGAGCAGTACTTC. The full variable domain, in which reference TRBV7-3 and TRBJ2-7 provide the parts outside the CDR3, is GAGVSQTPSNKVTEKGKYVELRCDPISGHTALYWYRQSLGQGPEFLIYFQGTGAADDSGLPNDRFFAVRPEGSVSTLKIQRTERGDSAVYLCASSFYPSSYEQYFGPGTRLTVT.

This chain links TRBV27 with TRBJ2-2; 9 bases are shared with TRBD1. This CDR3 region has 16 residues. The V segment lost 3 bases and the J segment 4 bases; nucleotides outside the gene matches: 6. From germline, CDR1 is MNHEY and CDR2 SMNVEV (reference sequence). CDR3 region: CASSFPGTGSTGELFF. The CDR3 nucleotides are TGTGCCAGCAGTTTCCCCGGGACAGGGTCCACCGGGGAGCTGTTTTTT.

V is TRBV7-8 and J is TRBJ2-4; 12 bases line up with TRBD2. CDR3 size: 19 residues. Losses at the gene ends were 8 bases for V and 0 bases for J; bases not matched to a gene: 14. Looked up from germline, CDR1 is SGHVS and CDR2 is FQNEAQ. The CDR3 DNA is TGTGCCAGCGGAACTAGCGGGGGGTCCCAAAACCTAGCCAAAAACATTCAGTACTTC. It is translated as CASGTSGGSQNLAKNIQYF.

J is TRBJ1-2 and V is TRBV30; D is unresolved. The CDR3 is 17 amino acids. The V gene lost 0 bases and the J gene lost 4 bases, with 21 bases spanning the gap. Germline V gene lookup returns CDR1 GTSNPN and CDR2 SVGIG (reference sequence). The CDR3 nucleotides read TGTGCCTGGAGTGTAGTAGGGAATGTGCGCGGAAGCTATGGCTACACCTTC. It yields the protein CAWSVVGNVRGSYGYTF.